Here is one T cell receptor beta chain with its context. Original data processing: Reference gene primer amplification yielded estimated nucleated cell counts. Method: immunoSEQ multiplex PCR; TCRdb's copy keeps in-frame clones and lacks some. Clone size and the V and J calls come from that table; the DNA yielded D and trimming. The sample includes 100,000 to 120,000 clones, more than 65% of them seen just once. The sample originates from a study of blood T cell repertoires in COVID-19. Study-wide context: Acute-phase and convalescent COVID-19 samples originated in the United States, Italy and Spain.

The clonotype was recovered from a woman over 75 with acute or convalescent COVID-19. Sequenced: peripheral blood.

CDR3 in DNA: TGCGCCAGCAGCTTAGCGACAGCCTACGAGCAGTACTTC. This encodes CASSLATAYEQYF. The V gene is TRBV5-1, the J gene TRBJ2-7; a possible D gene is TRBD1 (5 bases). Germline CDR1 is SGHRS and CDR2 is YFSETQ. V was shortened by 2 bases and J by 2 bases, with 8 bases between the two germline ends. The CDR3 runs to 13 residues.